This TCR beta chain was obtained from a study of regulatory T cells in long-lasting Graves disease. The table lists this clonotype with a few counts. The antigen is unknown. Trimming took 6 bases from V and 4 from J, leaving 7 bases between them. Germline CDR1 LGHNT, CDR2 FRNRAP. The CDR3 has 11 residues. Time point defined: newly diagnosed GD, antithyroid drugs for less than 3 months. RNA isolated from PBMCs was used to make the TCR library. General study results and limits: Persistent disease favored TRBV28, TRBJ1-2 and TRBJ2-5. Graves' patients with persistent disease showed TCR diversity lower than patients newly diagnosed.

Relying on iRepertoire HTBI primers and Arm-PCR of CDR3 regions, the team built TCR beta libraries. TCRdb called the multiplex PCR reads again in MiXCR, with one record for every CDR3 protein. This sample has about 540,000 distinct CDR3 sequences, with about 13% found just once. The data were also submitted as part of a second study, on T cells in Graves' hyperthyroidism and ophthalmopathy.

This chain links TRBV12-5 with TRBJ2-7; D is unclear. The sequencing used peripheral blood mononuclear cells (PBMCs), collected at new diagnosis, from a patient treated with antithyroid drugs. The source of this sequence is a man younger than 40 with Graves disease. The CDR3 DNA sequence: TGTGCTAGTGGCTGGCTGTACGAGCAGTACTTC. Translating gives CASGWLYEQYF.